A single sample gave rise to the 10 T cell receptor beta chains below, sequenced in a study of T cell repertoires and HLA-DP antigens. Antigens for these TCRs are unknown. Here immunoSEQ multiplex PCR was the method, and the copy in TCRdb shows in-frame clones only, minus some. The data hold about 120,000 clones, with almost 95% observed a single time. The source material was CD4+ T cells from PBMCs. Receptors were obtained from a woman aged 18-29 years in good health and CMV-seronegative.

The V gene is TRBV18, the J gene TRBJ2-1, with 8 nucleotides matching TRBD2. The CDR3 runs to 15 residues. The germline V gene encodes CDR1 KGHSH and CDR2 LQKENI. V trimming: 2 bases; J trimming: 0 bases; junction bases outside the gene matches: 0. CDR3 region: CASSPSGSSYNEQFF. The CDR3 bases are TGTGCCAGCTCACCAAGCGGGAGCTCCTACAATGAGCAGTTCTTC.

The chain uses TRBV6-6 and TRBJ2-1; the D gene is possibly TRBD2 (7 bases). The germline V gene encodes CDR1 MNHNY and CDR2 SVGAGI (reference sequence). V was cut by 5 bases and J by 6 bases, with 14 bases left in between. The CDR3 runs to 14 residues. The CDR3 nucleotides are TGTGCCAGCAGTCTCCTGGGAGGGGGCAATGAGCAGTTCTTC. Its translation: CASSLLGGGNEQFF.

The table lists this clone with a few counts. The chain carries TRBV7-3 and TRBJ2-1, with D hard to call. V was trimmed by 0 bases and J by 4 bases, leaving 10 bases between them. This CDR3 is built from 15 residues. From germline, CDR1 is SGHTA and CDR2 FQGTGA. In nucleotides, the CDR3 is TGTGCCAGCAGCTTAACCCCGCGTACTTACAATGAGCAGTTCTTC. The encoded protein is CASSLTPRTYNEQFF.

The V gene is TRBV28, the J gene TRBJ1-1; possibly TRBD1 for D (5 bases). V shed 3 bases and J shed 1 base, with 9 bases lying between them. Germline V gene data show CDR1 as MDHEN and CDR2 as SYDVKM. The CDR3 extends over 14 amino acids. DNA for the CDR3: TGTGCCAGCAGTTTTAATGGGGGGAACACTGAAGCTTTCTTT. Translation: CASSFNGGNTEAFF.

The V and J genes are TRBV6-6 and TRBJ2-5; possibly TRBD1 or TRBD2 for D (5 bases each). Between the trimmed V and J ends, which lost 2 bases and 3 bases, there was a span of 10 bases. CDR3 length equals 14 residues. Germline V gene sequence: CDR1 MNHNY, CDR2 SVGAGI (reference sequence). The CDR3 nucleotides read TGTGCCAGCAGTTACGGGGGTAGGGAAGAGACCCAGTACTTC. Amino acid sequence: CASSYGGREETQYF.

The gene calls are TRBV28 and TRBJ2-7; D gene uncertain. CDR1 and CDR2 from the germline V gene are MDHEN and SYDVKM. V lost 3 bases and J 4 bases, leaving 16 bases between the germline ends. This CDR3 has 15 residues. The CDR3 region has the DNA TGTGCCAGCAGTTTCCGGACGCTGACACCATACGAGCAGTACTTC. This sequence encodes CASSFRTLTPYEQYF.

The gene calls are TRBV28 and TRBJ2-1; D is uncertain. CDR1 and CDR2 (germline): MDHEN, SYDVKM. Deletions cut 6 bases from V and 11 bases from J, with 14 bases between. The CDR3 loop spans 12 amino acids. Here the CDR3 DNA reads TGTGCCAGCAGGTCCACGACCCTCAAGCAGTTCTTC. Protein: CASRSTTLKQFF.

This sequence joins TRBV21-1 and TRBJ2-3; the table's D gene call, TRBD1, was not cross checked with the DNA. TRBV21-1 is a pseudogene locus. The CDR3 runs 16 residues. CDR3 nucleotides: TGTGCCAGCACCCTAAGAGAACAGCTTAGCACAGATACGCAGTATTTT. Its protein is CASTLREQLSTDTQYF.

In its sample, this clone was seen once. The chain employs TRBV7-9 and TRBJ1-2, with 7 nucleotides matching TRBD1. The CDR3 contains 14 residues. Per germline, CDR1 SEHNR and CDR2 FQNEAQ (reference sequence). The J segment lost 3 bases and the V segment lost 5 bases, leaving 6 bases of the junction unmatched. CDR3 sequence: CASSPPGQHYGYTF. DNA for the CDR3: TGTGCCAGCAGCCCGCCGGGACAGCACTATGGCTACACCTTC.

The chain has TRBV11-1 and TRBJ2-1; a weak D match, TRBD1 (6 bases). The CDR3 extends over 15 amino acids. Trimming pared 3 bases from V and 9 bases from J, leaving 18 bases between. Germline V lookup: CDR1 SGHAT, CDR2 FQDESV (reference sequence). DNA of the CDR3: TGTGCCAGCAGCTTCGACAGGATTCCGTGGGGTGAGCAGTTCTTC. The encoded protein is CASSFDRIPWGEQFF. The full variable domain, rest sourced from reference TRBV11-1 and TRBJ2-1, is EAEVAQSPRYKITEKSQAVAFWCDPISGHATLYWYRQILGQGPELLVQFQDESVVDDSQLPKDRFSAERLKGVDSTLKIQPAELGDSAMYLCASSFDRIPWGEQFFGPGTRLTVL.